This T cell receptor (beta chain) was captured in a study of CD8 T cells in Susac syndrome. Notes on the study in general: CD4+ repertoires of Susac syndrome patients lacked detectable clonal expansion.

Patients with Susac syndrome met diagnostic criteria that were recently defined for definite or probable disease. The CD8+ and CD4+ T cells were isolated magnetically using a negative isolation approach, whereas the TEMRA cells were enriched by FACS. Details on this clonotype: Its antigen is still unknown.

V shed 4 bases and J shed 1 base, with 6 bases lying between them. The CDR3 is made up of 12 amino acids. Germline CDR1 and CDR2: SQVTM and ANQGSEA. Reverse transcription of roughly 0.5 to 1 ug RNA used random hexamers. immunoSEQ multiplex PCR amplified TCR beta CDR3 across 54 Vbeta, 13 Jbeta. TCRdb re-analysed the immunoSEQ multiplex PCR reads in MiXCR, keeping a single row per CDR3 protein. The sample carries around 200,000 distinct CDR3 sequences, roughly 95% recorded once. This sequence joins TRBV29-1 and TRBJ2-3; D not resolved. The sequence was collected from a human donor with Susac syndrome. Sequencing input: CD4+ T cells from PBMCs. The DNA of the CDR3 is TGCAGCGTTGGCACTGGCACAGATACGCAGTATTTT. Protein product: CSVGTGTDTQYF.